This T cell receptor beta chain was identified during a study of T cells in Graves' hyperthyroidism and ophthalmopathy. For the study at large: Peripheral blood was taken when the disease was first diagnosed, before any treatment began.

Study results and caveats: Model-based prediction identified ophthalmopathy a median around 6.5 months prior to its onset.

Germline V gives CDR1 SGDLS, CDR2 YYNGEE. V was pared by 2 bases and J by 8 bases, with 7 bases of the junction left unmatched. The CDR3 has 15 amino acids. Amplification yielded TCR beta CDR3 regions, with RNA transcripts as the source. HTBI primers were used for first-round RT-PCR of the TCR CDR3. Each CDR3 protein is one row after TCRdb ran MiXCR on the multiplex PCR reads. The sample shows 600,000 to 850,000 distinct CDR3 sequences, around 19% of them seen only once. Comment on this clonotype: Its target is unknown.

The specimen sequenced was blood. The chain carries TRBV9 and TRBJ1-2; TRBD1 matches 12 bases. The clonotype originates from a woman in her forties or fifties with Graves' hyperthyroidism that later progressed to Graves' ophthalmopathy. In nucleotides, the CDR3 is TGTGCCAGCAGCGTCGACCGGGACAGGGGGCAGGGCTACACCTTC. Translated: CASSVDRDRGQGYTF.